The 7 T cell receptor beta chains presented below share a single source sample, sequenced in a study of control samples from healthy donors and cancer patients. The repertoire was sequenced with immunoSEQ multiplex PCR; TCRdb's copy has only in-frame clones and lacks some. The sample holds just under 150,000 clones; 75% to 95% are singletons and the top ten take approximately 3%. The specimen was blood. Every receptor here comes from a man aged 25 to 40 in good health.

V is TRBV30 and J is TRBJ1-1; 8 nucleotides align to TRBD1. The CDR3 length is 15 residues. CDR1 GTSNPN and CDR2 SVGIG come from the germline V gene (reference sequence). The CDR3 DNA is TGTGCTTCAGGGCTCAGGGGGCGGGGAAGCACTGAAGCTTTCTTT. It codes for CASGLRGRGSTEAFF.

The rearrangement joins TRBV2 to TRBJ1-2, with 8 bases aligning to TRBD1. V lost 5 bases, J lost 4 bases, and 6 bases stayed unmatched. This CDR3 is 14 amino acids long. Germline-derived CDR1 and CDR2 are SNHLY and FYNNEI. The CDR3 bases are TGTGCCAGCAGTTTGATACAGGGGGTCTATGGCTACACCTTC. Translated, it gives CASSLIQGVYGYTF.

V usage is TRBV6-6 and J usage is TRBJ2-7; TRBD1 is a possible D gene (6 bases). V shed 4 bases and J shed 4 bases, with 17 bases lying between them. This CDR3 region has 15 residues. Germline assignment: CDR1 MNHNY and CDR2 SVGAGI (reference sequence). CDR3 loop: CASSSQGTLGYEQYF. Written as DNA, the CDR3 is TGTGCCAGCAGTTCGCAGGGGACCCTGGGTTACGAGCAGTACTTC.

In its sample, this clone was seen once. V usage is TRBV30 and J usage is TRBJ1-4; tentatively, D is TRBD1 (5 bases). The CDR3 loop spans 14 amino acids. Germline CDR1 GTSNPN, CDR2 SVGIG (reference sequence). V lost 1 base, J lost 8 bases, and 14 bases lay in between. The CDR3 DNA reads TGTGCCTGGAGTGATGGGGGTGTTAAAGAAAAACTGTTTTTT. Translating it yields CAWSDGGVKEKLFF.

The gene calls are TRBV5-1 and TRBJ1-1; D not resolved. The CDR3 length is 15 residues. Germline values: CDR1 SGHRS, CDR2 YFSETQ. With 4 bases removed from V and 2 bases from J, the gap between germline ends came to 15 bases. The CDR3 reads CASSLYRTDNTEAFF. CDR3 DNA: TGCGCCAGCAGCCTATATAGGACCGATAACACTGAAGCTTTCTTT.

This clone was picked up a small number of times. The junction and the germline gene differ at one end; a read error may be behind it. This chain joins TRBV18 and TRBJ1-1; no clear D gene. The germline CDR1 and CDR2 sequences are KGHSH and LQKENI. The CDR3 runs to 11 residues. CDR3 DNA sequence: TGTGCCAGCTCACTAAACAATGAAGCTTTCTTT. It is translated as CASSLNNEAFF.

The chain carries TRBV7-6 and TRBJ2-1; D may be TRBD1 or TRBD2 (5 bases each). The CDR3 is 16 residues long. Trimming removed 5 bases from V and 0 bases from J, with 14 bases in between. Germline CDR1 is SGHVS and CDR2 is FNYEAQ. The CDR3 DNA reads TGTGCCAGCAGCGCCTCAGGGACGAGCTCCTACAATGAGCAGTTCTTC. It codes for CASSASGTSSYNEQFF.